This T cell receptor beta chain was sequenced during a study of blood T cell repertoires in COVID-19. At the level of the study: COVID-19 samples from acute and convalescent phases originated in the United States, Italy and Spain. Sources were T cells, B-cell-depleted T cells, or PBMCs; the material itself was cDNA or gDNA.

Trimming at V came to 3 bases and at J to 4 bases, leaving 7 bases not matched to a gene. CDR3 size: 15 residues. The germline CDR1 and CDR2 sequences are LGHNT and FRNRAP. Authors' data handling: Reference gene primer amplification yielded estimated nucleated cell counts. The protocol was immunoSEQ multiplex PCR, while the TCRdb copy is restricted to in-frame clones and leaves out a portion. The V and J calls and clone size were taken over from that table, and D and trimming were inferred from the DNA. The profile shows 90,000 to 150,000 clones, roughly 76% of them singletons. The rearrangement links TRBV12-5 to TRBJ2-5, with 8 bases that match TRBD2. The sequence was collected from a human donor in a cohort sampled during active COVID-19. The sample comprised peripheral blood. CDR3 DNA: TGTGCTAGTGGTTTACGGGGGGGAGTAAGAGAGACCCAGTACTTC. Its protein product is CASGLRGGVRETQYF.